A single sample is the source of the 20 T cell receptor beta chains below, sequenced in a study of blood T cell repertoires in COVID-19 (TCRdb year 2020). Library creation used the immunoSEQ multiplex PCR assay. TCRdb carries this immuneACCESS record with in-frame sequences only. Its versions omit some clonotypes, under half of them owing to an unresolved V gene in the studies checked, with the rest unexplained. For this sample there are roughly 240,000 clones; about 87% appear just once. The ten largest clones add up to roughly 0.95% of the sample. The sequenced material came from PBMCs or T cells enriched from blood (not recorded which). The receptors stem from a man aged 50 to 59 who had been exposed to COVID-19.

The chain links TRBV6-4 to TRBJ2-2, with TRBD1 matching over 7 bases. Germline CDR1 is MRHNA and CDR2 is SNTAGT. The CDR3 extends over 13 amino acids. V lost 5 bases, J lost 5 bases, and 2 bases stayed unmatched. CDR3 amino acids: CASSSQGTGELFF. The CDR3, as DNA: TGTGCCAGCAGTTCACAGGGGACCGGGGAGCTGTTTTTT.

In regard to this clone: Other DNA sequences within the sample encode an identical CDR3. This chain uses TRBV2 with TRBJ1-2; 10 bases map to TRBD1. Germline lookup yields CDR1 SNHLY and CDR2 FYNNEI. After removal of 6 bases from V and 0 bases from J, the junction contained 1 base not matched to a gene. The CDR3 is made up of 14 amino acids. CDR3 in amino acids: CASSGQGANYGYTF. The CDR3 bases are TGTGCCAGCAGCGGACAGGGGGCTAACTATGGCTACACCTTC.

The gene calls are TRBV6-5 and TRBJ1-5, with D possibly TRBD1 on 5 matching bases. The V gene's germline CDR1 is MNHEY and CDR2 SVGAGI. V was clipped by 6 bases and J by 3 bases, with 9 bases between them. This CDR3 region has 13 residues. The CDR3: CASSGHLNQPQHF. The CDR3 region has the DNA TGTGCCAGCAGCGGACACCTCAATCAGCCCCAGCATTTT.

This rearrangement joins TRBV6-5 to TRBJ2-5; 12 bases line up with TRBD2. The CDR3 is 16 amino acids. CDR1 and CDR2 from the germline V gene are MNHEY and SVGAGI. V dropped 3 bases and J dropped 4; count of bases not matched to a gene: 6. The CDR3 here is CASSYSGLAGSETQYF. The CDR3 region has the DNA TGTGCCAGCAGTTATTCTGGACTAGCGGGATCAGAGACCCAGTACTTC.

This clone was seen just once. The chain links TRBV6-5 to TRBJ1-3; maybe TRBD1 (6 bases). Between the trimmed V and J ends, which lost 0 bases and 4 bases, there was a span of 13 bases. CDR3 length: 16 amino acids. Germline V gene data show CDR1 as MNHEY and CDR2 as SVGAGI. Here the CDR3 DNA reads TGTGCCAGCAGTTACTCGAGGATGGGACACGGAAACACCATATATTTT. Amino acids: CASSYSRMGHGNTIYF.

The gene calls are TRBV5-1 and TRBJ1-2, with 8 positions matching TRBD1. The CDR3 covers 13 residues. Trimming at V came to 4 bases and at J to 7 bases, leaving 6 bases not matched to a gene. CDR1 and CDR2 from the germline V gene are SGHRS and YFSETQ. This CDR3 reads CASSKGQGVGYTF. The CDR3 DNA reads TGCGCCAGCAGCAAAGGACAGGGTGTTGGCTACACCTTC.

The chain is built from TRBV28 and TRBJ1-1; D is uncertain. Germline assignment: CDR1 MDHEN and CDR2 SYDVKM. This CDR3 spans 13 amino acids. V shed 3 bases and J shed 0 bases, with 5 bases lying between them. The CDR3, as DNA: TGTGCCAGCAGTTTCACGGTGAACACTGAAGCTTTCTTT. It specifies CASSFTVNTEAFF.

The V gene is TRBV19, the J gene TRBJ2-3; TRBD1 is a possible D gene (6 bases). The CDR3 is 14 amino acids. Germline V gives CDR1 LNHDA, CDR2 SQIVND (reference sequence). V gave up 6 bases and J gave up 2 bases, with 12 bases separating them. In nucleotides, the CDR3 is TGTGCCAGTAGAACAGGGATAGACACAGATACGCAGTATTTT. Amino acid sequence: CASRTGIDTDTQYF.

The CDR3 DNA is TGTGCCAGCAGCTTGGACAGGGCAGATACGCAGTATTTT. Amino acids: CASSLDRADTQYF. The rearrangement uses TRBV5-5 and TRBJ2-3; perhaps TRBD1 as D (6 bases). Between the trimmed V and J ends, which lost 0 bases and 4 bases, there was a span of 6 bases. CDR1 SGHKS and CDR2 YYEKEE come from the germline V gene (reference sequence). This CDR3 is built from 13 residues. The entire variable domain, with the rest obtained from reference TRBV5-5 and TRBJ2-3, is as follows: DAGVTQSPTHLIKTRGQQVTLRCSPISGHKSVSWYQQVLGQGPQFIFQYYEKEERGRGNFPDRFSARQFPNYSSELNVNALLLGDSALYLCASSLDRADTQYFGPGTRLTVL.

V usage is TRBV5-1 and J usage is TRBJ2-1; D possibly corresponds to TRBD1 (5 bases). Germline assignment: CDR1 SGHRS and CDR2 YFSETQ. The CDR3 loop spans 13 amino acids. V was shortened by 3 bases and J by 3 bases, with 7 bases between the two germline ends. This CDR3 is CASSSDSYNEQFF. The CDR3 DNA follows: TGCGCCAGCAGCTCCGACAGCTACAATGAGCAGTTCTTC. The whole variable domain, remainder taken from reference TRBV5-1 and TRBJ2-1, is KAGVTQTPRYLIKTRGQQVTLSCSPISGHRSVSWYQQTPGQGLQFLFEYFSETQRNKGNFPGRFSGRQFSNSRSEMNVSTLELGDSALYLCASSSDSYNEQFFGPGTRLTVL.

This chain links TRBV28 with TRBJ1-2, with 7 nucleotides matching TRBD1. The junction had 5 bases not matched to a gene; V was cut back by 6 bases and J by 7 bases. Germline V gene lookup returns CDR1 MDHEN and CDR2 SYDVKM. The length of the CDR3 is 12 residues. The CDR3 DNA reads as TGTGCCAGCAGCCAGACAGGGAGTGGCTACACCTTC. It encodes CASSQTGSGYTF.

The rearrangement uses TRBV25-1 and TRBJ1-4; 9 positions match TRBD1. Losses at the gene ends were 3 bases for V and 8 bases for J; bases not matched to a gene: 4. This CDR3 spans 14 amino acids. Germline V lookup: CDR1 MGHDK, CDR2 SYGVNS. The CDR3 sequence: CASSDRTGVEKLFF. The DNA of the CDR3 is TGTGCCAGCAGTGACCGGACAGGGGTGGAAAAACTGTTTTTT.

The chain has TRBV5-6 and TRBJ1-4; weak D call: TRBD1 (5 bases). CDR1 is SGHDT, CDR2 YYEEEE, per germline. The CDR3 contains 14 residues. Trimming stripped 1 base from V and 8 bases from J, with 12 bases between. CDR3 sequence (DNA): TGTGCCAGCAGCTTGTTTAGGGGAGGCGAAAAACTGTTTTTT. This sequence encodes CASSLFRGGEKLFF.

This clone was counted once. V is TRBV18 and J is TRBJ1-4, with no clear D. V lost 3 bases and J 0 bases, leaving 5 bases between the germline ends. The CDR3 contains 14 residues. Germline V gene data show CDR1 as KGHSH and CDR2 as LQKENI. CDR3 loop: CASSPLATNEKLFF. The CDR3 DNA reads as TGTGCCAGCTCACCGTTAGCAACTAATGAAAAACTGTTTTTT.

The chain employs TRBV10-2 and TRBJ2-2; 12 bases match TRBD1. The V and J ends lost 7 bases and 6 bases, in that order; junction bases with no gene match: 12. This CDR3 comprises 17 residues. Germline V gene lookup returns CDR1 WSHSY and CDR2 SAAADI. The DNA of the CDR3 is TGCGCCAGCAAGGGTGTTGCGGGACAGGGGGCTTCCGGGGAGCTGTTTTTT. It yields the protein CASKGVAGQGASGELFF.

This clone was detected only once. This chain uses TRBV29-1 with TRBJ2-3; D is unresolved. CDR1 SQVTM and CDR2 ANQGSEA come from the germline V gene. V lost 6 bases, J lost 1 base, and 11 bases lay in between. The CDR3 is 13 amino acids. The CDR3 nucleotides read TGCAGCGTCCCCGCCGCGGGCACAGATACGCAGTATTTT. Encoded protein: CSVPAAGTDTQYF.

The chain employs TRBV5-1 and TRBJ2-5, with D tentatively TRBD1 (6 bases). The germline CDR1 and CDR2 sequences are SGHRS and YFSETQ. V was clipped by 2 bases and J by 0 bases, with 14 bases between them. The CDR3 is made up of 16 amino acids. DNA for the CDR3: TGCGCCAGCAGCTTAGACAGGATCTACGACCAAGAGACCCAGTACTTC. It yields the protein CASSLDRIYDQETQYF.

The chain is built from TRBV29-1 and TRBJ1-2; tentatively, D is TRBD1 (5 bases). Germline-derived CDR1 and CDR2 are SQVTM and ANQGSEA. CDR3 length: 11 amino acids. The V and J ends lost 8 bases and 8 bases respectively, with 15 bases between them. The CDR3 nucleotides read TGCAGCACAGGAACCAGGTGGGGCTACACCTTC. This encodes CSTGTRWGYTF.

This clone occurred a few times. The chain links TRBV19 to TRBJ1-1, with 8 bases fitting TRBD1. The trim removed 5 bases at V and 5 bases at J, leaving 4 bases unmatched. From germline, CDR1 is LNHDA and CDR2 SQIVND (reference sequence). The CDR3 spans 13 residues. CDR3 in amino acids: CASSAGGLTEAFF. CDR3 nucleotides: TGTGCCAGTAGTGCAGGGGGCCTTACTGAAGCTTTCTTT.

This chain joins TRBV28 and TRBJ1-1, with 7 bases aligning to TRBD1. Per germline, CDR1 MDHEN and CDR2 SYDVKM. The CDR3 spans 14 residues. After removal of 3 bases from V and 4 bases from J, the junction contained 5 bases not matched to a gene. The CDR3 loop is CASSFGQEGTEAFF. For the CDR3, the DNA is TGTGCCAGCAGTTTTGGACAGGAAGGCACTGAAGCTTTCTTT.